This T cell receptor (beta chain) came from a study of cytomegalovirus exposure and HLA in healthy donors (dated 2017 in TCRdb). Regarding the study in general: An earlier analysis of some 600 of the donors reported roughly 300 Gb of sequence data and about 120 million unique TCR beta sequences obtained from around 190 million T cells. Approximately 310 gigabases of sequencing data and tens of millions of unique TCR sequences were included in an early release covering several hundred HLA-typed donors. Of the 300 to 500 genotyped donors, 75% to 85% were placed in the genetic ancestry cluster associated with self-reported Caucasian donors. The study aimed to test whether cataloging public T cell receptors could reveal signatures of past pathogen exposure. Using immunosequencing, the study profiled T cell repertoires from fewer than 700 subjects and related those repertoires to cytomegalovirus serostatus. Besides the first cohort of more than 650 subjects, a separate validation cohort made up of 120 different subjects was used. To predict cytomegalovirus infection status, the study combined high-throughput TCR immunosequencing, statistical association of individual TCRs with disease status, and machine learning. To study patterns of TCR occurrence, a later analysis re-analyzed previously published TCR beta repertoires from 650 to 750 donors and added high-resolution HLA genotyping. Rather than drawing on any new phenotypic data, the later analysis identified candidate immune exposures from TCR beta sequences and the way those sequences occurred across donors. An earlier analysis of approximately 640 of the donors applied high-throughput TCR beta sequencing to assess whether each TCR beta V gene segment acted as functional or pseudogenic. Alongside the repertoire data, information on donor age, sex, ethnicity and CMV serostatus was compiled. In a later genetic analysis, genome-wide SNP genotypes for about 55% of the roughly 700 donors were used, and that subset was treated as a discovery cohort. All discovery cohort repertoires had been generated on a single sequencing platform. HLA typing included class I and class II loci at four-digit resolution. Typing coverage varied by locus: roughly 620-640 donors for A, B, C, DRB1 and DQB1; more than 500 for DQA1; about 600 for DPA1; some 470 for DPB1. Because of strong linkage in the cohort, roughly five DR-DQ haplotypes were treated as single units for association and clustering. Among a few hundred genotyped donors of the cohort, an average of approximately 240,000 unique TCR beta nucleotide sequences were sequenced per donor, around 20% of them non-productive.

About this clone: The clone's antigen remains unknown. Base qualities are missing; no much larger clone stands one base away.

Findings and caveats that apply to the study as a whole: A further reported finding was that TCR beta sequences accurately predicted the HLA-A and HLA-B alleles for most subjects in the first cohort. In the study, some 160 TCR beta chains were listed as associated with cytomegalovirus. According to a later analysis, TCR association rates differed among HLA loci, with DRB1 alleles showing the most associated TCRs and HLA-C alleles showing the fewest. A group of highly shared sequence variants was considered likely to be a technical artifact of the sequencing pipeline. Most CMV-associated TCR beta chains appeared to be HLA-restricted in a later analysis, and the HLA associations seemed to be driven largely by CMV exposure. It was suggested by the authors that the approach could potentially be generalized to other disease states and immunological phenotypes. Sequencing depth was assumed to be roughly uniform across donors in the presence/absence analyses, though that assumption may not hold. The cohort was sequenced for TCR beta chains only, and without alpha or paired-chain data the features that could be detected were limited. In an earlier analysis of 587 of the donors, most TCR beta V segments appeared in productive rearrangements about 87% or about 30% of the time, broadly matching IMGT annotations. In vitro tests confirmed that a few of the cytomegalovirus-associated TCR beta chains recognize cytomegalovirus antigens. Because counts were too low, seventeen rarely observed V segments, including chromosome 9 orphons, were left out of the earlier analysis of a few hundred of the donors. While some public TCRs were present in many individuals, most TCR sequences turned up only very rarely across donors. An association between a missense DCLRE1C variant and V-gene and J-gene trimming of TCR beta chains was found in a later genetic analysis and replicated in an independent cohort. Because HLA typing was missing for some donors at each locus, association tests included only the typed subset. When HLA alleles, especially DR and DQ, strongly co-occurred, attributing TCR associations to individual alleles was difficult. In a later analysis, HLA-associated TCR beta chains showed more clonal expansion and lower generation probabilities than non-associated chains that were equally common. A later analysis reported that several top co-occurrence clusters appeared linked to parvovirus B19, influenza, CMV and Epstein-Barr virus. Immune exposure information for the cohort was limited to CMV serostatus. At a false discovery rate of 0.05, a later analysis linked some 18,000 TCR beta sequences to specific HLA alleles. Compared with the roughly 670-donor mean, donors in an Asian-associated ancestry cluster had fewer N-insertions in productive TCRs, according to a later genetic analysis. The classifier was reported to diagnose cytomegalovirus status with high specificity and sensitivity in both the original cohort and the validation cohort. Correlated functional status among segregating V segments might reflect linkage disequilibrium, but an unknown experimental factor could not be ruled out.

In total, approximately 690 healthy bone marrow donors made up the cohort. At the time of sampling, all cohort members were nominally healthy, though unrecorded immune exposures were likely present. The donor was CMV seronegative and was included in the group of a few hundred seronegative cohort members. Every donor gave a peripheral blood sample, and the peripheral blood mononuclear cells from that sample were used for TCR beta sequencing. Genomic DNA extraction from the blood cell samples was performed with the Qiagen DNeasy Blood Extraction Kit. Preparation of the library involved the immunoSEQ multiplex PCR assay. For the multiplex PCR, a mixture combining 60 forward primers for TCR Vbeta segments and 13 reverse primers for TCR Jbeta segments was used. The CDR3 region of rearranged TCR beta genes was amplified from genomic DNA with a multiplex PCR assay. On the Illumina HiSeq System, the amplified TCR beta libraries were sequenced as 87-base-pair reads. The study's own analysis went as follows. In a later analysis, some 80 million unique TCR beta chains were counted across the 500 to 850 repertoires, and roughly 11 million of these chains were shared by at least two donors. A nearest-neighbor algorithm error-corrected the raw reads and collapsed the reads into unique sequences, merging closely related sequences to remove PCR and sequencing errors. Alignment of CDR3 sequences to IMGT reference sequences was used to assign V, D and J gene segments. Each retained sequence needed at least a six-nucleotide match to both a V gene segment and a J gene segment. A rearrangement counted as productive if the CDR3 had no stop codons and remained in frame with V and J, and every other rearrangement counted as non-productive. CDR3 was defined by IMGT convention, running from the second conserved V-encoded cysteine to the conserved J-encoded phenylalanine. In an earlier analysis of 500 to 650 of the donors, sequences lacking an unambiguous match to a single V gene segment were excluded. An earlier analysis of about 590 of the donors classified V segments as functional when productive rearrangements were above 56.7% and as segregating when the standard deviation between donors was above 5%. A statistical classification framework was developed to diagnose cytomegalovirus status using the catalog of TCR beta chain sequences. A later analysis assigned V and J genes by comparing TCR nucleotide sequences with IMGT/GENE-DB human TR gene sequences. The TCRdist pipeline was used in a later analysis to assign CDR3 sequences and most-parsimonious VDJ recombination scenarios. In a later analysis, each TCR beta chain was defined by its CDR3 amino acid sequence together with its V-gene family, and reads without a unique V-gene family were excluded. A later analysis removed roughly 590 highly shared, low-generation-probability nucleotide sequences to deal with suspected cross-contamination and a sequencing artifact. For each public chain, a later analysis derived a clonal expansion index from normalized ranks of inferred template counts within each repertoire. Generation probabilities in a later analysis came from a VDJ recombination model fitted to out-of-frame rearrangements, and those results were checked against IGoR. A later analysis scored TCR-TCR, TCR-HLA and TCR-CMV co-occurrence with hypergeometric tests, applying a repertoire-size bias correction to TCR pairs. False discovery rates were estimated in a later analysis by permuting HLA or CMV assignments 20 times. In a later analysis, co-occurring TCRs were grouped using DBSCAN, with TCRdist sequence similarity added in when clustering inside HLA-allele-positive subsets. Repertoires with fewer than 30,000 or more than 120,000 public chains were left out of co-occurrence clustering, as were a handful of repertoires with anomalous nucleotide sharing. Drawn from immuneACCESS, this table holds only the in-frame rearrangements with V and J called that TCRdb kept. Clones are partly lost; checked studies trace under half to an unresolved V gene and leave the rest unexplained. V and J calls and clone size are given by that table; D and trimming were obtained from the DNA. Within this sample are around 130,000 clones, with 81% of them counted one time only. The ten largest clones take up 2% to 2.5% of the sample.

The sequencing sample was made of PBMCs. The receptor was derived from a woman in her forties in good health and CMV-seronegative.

The base sequence is TGTGCCAGTAGTCCGAACCTCGGCGGGAATACGCAGTATTTT. Its translation is CASSPNLGGNTQYF. Rearrangement joined TRBV19 to TRBJ2-3, and perhaps TRBD2 as D gene, on 6 matching bases. As encoded in the germline V gene (reference sequence), CDR1 is LNHDA while CDR2 is SQIVND. V loses 5 bases, J loses 7 bases, and the germline ends lie 16 bases apart. The CDR3 numbers 14 residues from cysteine through phenylalanine. The read is trimmed to its CDR3 DNA, 42 bases read in frame from base 1.